The 23 T cell receptor beta chains listed next were all sequenced from one sample in a study of T cells and Merkel cell carcinoma outcomes. Assay used: immunoSEQ multiplex PCR; TCRdb lists only in-frame clones, some missing. Seen here are 11,000 to 15,000 clones, 80% to 95% observed once, and the top ten hold 2% to 2.5%. The material sequenced was tumor tissue from Merkel cell carcinoma. These receptors originate from a human donor with Merkel cell carcinoma.

In regard to this clone: The junction departs from germline at one end; a sequencing error may be responsible. The chain couples TRBV27 to TRBJ2-5; D gene uncertain. The length of the CDR3 is 12 residues. Germline CDR1 is MNHEY and CDR2 is SMNVEV (reference sequence). This CDR3 reads CASSFLQGTQYF. For the CDR3, the DNA is TGTGCCAGCAGTTTCCTCCAAGGGACCCAGTACTTC.

This clone came up once. The rearrangement uses TRBV6-1 and TRBJ1-1; D gene unclear. The CDR3 has 11 residues. Between the trimmed V and J ends, which lost 7 bases and 0 bases, there was a span of 3 bases. CDR1 and CDR2 (germline): MNHNS, SASEGT. The CDR3 sequence is CASKLNTEAFF. In DNA, the CDR3 is TGTGCCAGCAAGCTGAACACTGAAGCTTTCTTT.

The chain carries TRBV30 and TRBJ1-4; D not resolved. V lost 4 bases and J lost 7, with 10 bases in between. Germline CDR1 and CDR2: GTSNPN and SVGIG (reference sequence). The CDR3 has 12 residues. The DNA of the CDR3 is TGTGCCTGGACGGGCCAGAGTGAAAAACTGTTTTTT. The encoded protein is CAWTGQSEKLFF.

The chain couples TRBV9 to TRBJ1-5, with unresolved D. This CDR3 contains 13 residues. Deletions cut 2 bases from V and 1 base from J, with 4 bases between. Looked up from germline, CDR1 is SGDLS and CDR2 is YYNGEE. CDR3 region: CASSVSSNQPQHF. The CDR3 DNA reads as TGTGCCAGCAGCGTTAGCAGCAATCAGCCCCAGCATTTT.

The V gene is TRBV5-3, the J gene TRBJ2-2; the match to TRBD2 covers 7 bases. TRBV5-3 counts as an open reading frame of uncertain function. The CDR3 has 16 residues. J was trimmed by 2 bases and V by 3 bases; bases with no gene match: 7. Here the CDR3 reads CARSSGLVGNTGELFF. The DNA for the CDR3 is TGTGCCAGAAGCTCAGGACTAGTGGGAAACACCGGGGAGCTGTTTTTT.

The V and J genes are TRBV27 and TRBJ1-1; TRBD1 aligns across 7 bases. This CDR3 is built from 12 residues. The germline V gene encodes CDR1 MNHEY and CDR2 SMNVEV (reference sequence). Unmatched junction bases numbered 4, after V lost 7 bases and J lost 5 bases. CDR3 amino acids: CASKHRGTEAFF. CDR3 DNA sequence: TGTGCCAGCAAACACAGGGGTACTGAAGCTTTCTTT.

J is TRBJ2-1 and V is TRBV19; D possibly corresponds to TRBD2 (6 bases). The CDR3 contains 13 residues. Trimming removed 7 bases from V and 8 bases from J, with 15 bases in between. CDR1 and CDR2 from the germline V gene are LNHDA and SQIVND (reference sequence). The CDR3 nucleotides are TGTGCCAGTAAGGCTAACGGGGGATATGAGCAGTTCTTC. Its protein product is CASKANGGYEQFF.

The V call is TRBV14, the J call TRBJ2-1; no clear D gene. With 0 bases removed from V and 4 bases from J, the gap between germline ends came to 4 bases. The CDR3 loop spans 13 amino acids. Germline lookup yields CDR1 SGHDN and CDR2 FVKESK. CDR3 coding DNA: TGTGCCAGCAGCCAAGACGAGTACAATGAGCAGTTCTTC. It codes for CASSQDEYNEQFF.

The chain uses TRBV11-1 and TRBJ2-7, with no clear D. Trimming took 1 base from V and 3 from J, leaving 7 bases between them. The germline V gene encodes CDR1 SGHAT and CDR2 FQDESV (reference sequence). There are 13 residues in the CDR3. CDR3 region: CASSLGGFYEQYF. The CDR3, as DNA: TGTGCCAGCAGCTTAGGCGGATTCTACGAGCAGTACTTC.

The rearrangement joins TRBV6-5 to TRBJ2-5; 10 positions agree with TRBD1. Germline CDR1 reads MNHEY; CDR2 reads SVGAGI. Trimming at V came to 5 bases and at J to 4 bases, leaving 4 bases not matched to a gene. CDR3 length equals 14 residues. This chain's CDR3 is CASSIRTGGETQYF. DNA for the CDR3: TGTGCCAGCAGTATCAGGACAGGGGGAGAGACCCAGTACTTC.

This chain links TRBV5-6 with TRBJ2-5; D is tentatively TRBD1 or TRBD2 (5 bases each). Per the germline V gene, CDR1 is SGHDT and CDR2 is YYEEEE. CDR3 length equals 14 residues. The germline V and J ends were trimmed by 1 base and 2 bases, with 9 bases remaining between them. CDR3 DNA sequence: TGTGCCAGCAGCTTGAGGGGACCGCAAGAGACCCAGTACTTC. Its protein product is CASSLRGPQETQYF.

V and J are TRBV5-1 and TRBJ2-3; 9 bases are a match to TRBD2. Looked up from germline, CDR1 is SGHRS and CDR2 is YFSETQ. Germline trimming cut 4 bases from V and 3 bases from J; bases unmatched to any gene: 9. The CDR3 consists of 16 residues. DNA for the CDR3: TGCGCCAGCAGCCGGGGGCTAGCGGGAAAAACAGATACGCAGTATTTT. It codes for CASSRGLAGKTDTQYF.

V is TRBV7-9 and J is TRBJ1-3; D not resolved. The V end lost 3 bases, the J end lost 3 bases, and 9 bases lay between the germline ends. Per the germline V gene, CDR1 is SEHNR and CDR2 is FQNEAQ (reference sequence). The CDR3 consists of 14 residues. The CDR3 protein is CASSLREGGNTIYF. The CDR3 region has the DNA TGTGCCAGCAGCTTGAGGGAAGGTGGAAACACCATATATTTT.

About this clone: Sequence at one end of the junction differs from germline and may be a read error. This chain connects TRBV11-2 to TRBJ2-2; D remains ambiguous. The CDR3 covers 12 residues. CDR1 is SGHAT and CDR2 is FQNNGV in the germline V gene. The CDR3 loop reads CTSSLGTGELFF. In DNA form, the CDR3 reads TGTACCAGCAGCTTAGGCACCGGGGAGCTGTTTTTT.

J is TRBJ1-1 and V is TRBV29-1; unclear D gene. V was pared by 4 bases and J by 4 bases, with 16 bases between. The CDR3 is 14 amino acids. The V gene's germline CDR1 is SQVTM and CDR2 ANQGSEA. CDR3 region: CSVGGYRGGTEAFF. CDR3 in DNA: TGCAGCGTTGGGGGATATCGGGGTGGCACTGAAGCTTTCTTT.

The chain joins TRBV5-4 to TRBJ2-1; weak D call: TRBD2 (6 bases). CDR1 and CDR2 (germline): SGHNT, YYREEE (reference sequence). Between the trimmed V and J ends, which lost 1 base and 2 bases, there was a span of 13 bases. The CDR3 loop spans 16 amino acids. The CDR3 nucleotides read TGTGCCAGCAGCTTGAGGGCGGGGCGCACCTACAATGAGCAGTTCTTC. Amino acid sequence: CASSLRAGRTYNEQFF.

The chain is built from TRBV5-6 and TRBJ2-7; no clear D gene. Germline loops: CDR1 SGHDT, CDR2 YYEEEE. Trimming pared 0 bases from V and 5 bases from J, leaving 9 bases between. The CDR3 is 13 residues long. The CDR3 DNA is TGTGCCAGCAGCTTGGGTGGGTGGGACGAGCAGTACTTC. As protein: CASSLGGWDEQYF. Supplemented by reference TRBV5-6 and TRBJ2-7, the full variable domain reads DAGVTQSPTHLIKTRGQQVTLRCSPKSGHDTVSWYQQALGQGPQFIFQYYEEEERQRGNFPDRFSGHQFPNYSSELNVNALLLGDSALYLCASSLGGWDEQYFGPGTRLTVT.

The chain is built from TRBV6-5 and TRBJ2-1, with D maybe TRBD2 (6 bases). The CDR3 has 13 residues. Per germline, CDR1 MNHEY and CDR2 SVGAGI. V dropped 4 bases and J dropped 4 bases, with 8 bases sitting between them. CDR3 sequence reads: CASSLRGYNEQFF. DNA of the CDR3: TGTGCCAGCAGTTTACGGGGGTACAATGAGCAGTTCTTC.

This sequence joins TRBV18 and TRBJ2-1, with D tentatively TRBD1 or TRBD2 (7 bases each). From germline, CDR1 is KGHSH and CDR2 LQKENI. This CDR3 contains 14 residues. Trimming removed 3 bases at V and 11 bases at J, with 17 bases between. CDR3 sequence: CASSPMTGRVQQFF. Written as DNA, the CDR3 is TGTGCCAGCTCACCGATGACAGGGAGGGTTCAGCAGTTCTTC.

The rearrangement joins TRBV5-6 to TRBJ1-1; D not certain. Trimming removed 4 bases at V and 4 bases at J, with 5 bases between. The CDR3 loop spans 11 amino acids. Germline-derived CDR1 and CDR2 are SGHDT and YYEEEE. This CDR3 is CASSSVTEAFF. The CDR3 region has the DNA TGTGCCAGCAGCAGCGTCACTGAAGCTTTCTTT.

This clone was seen just once. This chain uses TRBV19 with TRBJ2-1; possibly TRBD2 for D (6 bases). The germline V gene encodes CDR1 LNHDA and CDR2 SQIVND (reference sequence). Trimming cost V 6 bases and J 4 bases, with 13 bases left between them. The length of the CDR3 is 14 residues. This chain's CDR3 is CASSPIAAYNEQFF. In DNA, the CDR3 is TGTGCCAGTAGCCCGATAGCGGCATACAATGAGCAGTTCTTC.

This clone appeared once. The rearrangement joins TRBV5-1 to TRBJ2-5; 8 bases match TRBD1. V gave up 5 bases and J gave up 3 bases; unmatched junction bases: 6. CDR3 size: 14 residues. Germline assignment: CDR1 SGHRS and CDR2 YFSETQ. Here the CDR3 DNA reads TGCGCCAGCAGATTTGAGACAGGGGAAGAGACCCAGTACTTC. Translated: CASRFETGEETQYF.

The chain employs TRBV19 and TRBJ2-5; D may match TRBD1 or TRBD2 (6 bases each). V gave up 8 bases and J gave up 4 bases, with 17 bases separating them. Germline CDR1 is LNHDA and CDR2 is SQIVND (reference sequence). The CDR3 has 14 residues. CDR3 in DNA: TGTGCCAGTCGCGAGGGGGGAAGGGGAGAGACCCAGTACTTC. Translated, it gives CASREGGRGETQYF.